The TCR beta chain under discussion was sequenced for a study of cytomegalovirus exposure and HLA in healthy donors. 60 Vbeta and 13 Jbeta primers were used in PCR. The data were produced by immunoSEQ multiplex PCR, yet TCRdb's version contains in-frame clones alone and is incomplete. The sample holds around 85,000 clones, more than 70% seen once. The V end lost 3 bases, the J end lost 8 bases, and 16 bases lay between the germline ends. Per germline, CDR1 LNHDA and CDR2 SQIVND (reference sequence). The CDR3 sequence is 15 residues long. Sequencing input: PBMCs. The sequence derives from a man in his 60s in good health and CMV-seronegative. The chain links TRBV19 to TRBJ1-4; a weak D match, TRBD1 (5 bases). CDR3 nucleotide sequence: TGTGCCAGTAGTATGGGGGGACGGGGGTTGGAAAAACTGTTTTTT. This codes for CASSMGGRGLEKLFF.